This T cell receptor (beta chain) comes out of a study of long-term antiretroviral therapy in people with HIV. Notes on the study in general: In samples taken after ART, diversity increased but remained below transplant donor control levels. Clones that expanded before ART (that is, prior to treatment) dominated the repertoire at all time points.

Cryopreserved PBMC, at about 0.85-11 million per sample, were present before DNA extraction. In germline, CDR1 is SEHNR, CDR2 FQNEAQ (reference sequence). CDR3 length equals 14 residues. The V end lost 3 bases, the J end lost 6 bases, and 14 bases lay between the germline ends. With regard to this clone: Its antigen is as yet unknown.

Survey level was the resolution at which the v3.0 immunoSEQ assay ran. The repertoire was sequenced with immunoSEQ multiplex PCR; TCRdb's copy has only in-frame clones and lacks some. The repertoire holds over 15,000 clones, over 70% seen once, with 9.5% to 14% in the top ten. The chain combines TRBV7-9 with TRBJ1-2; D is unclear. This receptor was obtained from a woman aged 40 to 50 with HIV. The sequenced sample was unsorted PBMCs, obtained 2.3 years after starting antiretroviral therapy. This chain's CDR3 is CASSLQGPLDGYTF. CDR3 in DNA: TGTGCCAGCAGCTTGCAAGGGCCCCTCGATGGCTACACCTTC.